What follows are 20 T cell receptor beta chains derived from one specimen sequenced in a study of blood T cell repertoires in COVID-19. Method: immunoSEQ multiplex PCR; TCRdb's copy keeps in-frame clones and lacks some. The sample comprises more than 150,000 clones, around four fifths of which are singletons, and around an eighth rests with the top ten. Source material: peripheral blood. The receptors were sampled from a man aged 30-40 years with active or convalescent COVID-19.

CDR3 region: CASSPQGGGSTDTQYF. The DNA of the CDR3 is TGCGCCAGCAGCCCCCAAGGCGGGGGAAGCACAGATACGCAGTATTTT. The chain combines TRBV5-1 with TRBJ2-3, with 7 bases matching TRBD2. After removal of 4 bases from V and 0 bases from J, the junction contained 8 bases not matched to a gene. The germline CDR1 and CDR2 sequences are SGHRS and YFSETQ. The CDR3 is 16 amino acids.

V gene TRBV10-1 combines with J gene TRBJ2-4; tentatively, D is TRBD2 (6 bases). Germline-derived CDR1 and CDR2 are WNHNN and SYGVQD (reference sequence). V was clipped by 2 bases and J by 6 bases, with 17 bases between them. The CDR3 length is 16 residues. The CDR3 bases are TGCGCCAGCAGTGAGGGGGACCCGGGGGTCGGAAACATTCAGTACTTC. Its translation: CASSEGDPGVGNIQYF.

This sequence joins TRBV18 and TRBJ1-1; D not resolved. Per the germline V gene, CDR1 is KGHSH and CDR2 is LQKENI. V dropped 4 bases and J dropped 2 bases, with 8 bases sitting between them. The CDR3 has 13 residues. The CDR3 sequence: CASSQAVNTEAFF. The CDR3, as DNA: TGTGCCAGCTCACAGGCGGTTAACACTGAAGCTTTCTTT.

The rearrangement uses TRBV28 and TRBJ2-5; TRBD2 aligns across 7 bases. The germline gives CDR1 MDHEN, CDR2 SYDVKM. Trimming at V came to 7 bases and at J to 2 bases, leaving 4 bases not matched to a gene. The CDR3 covers 13 residues. CDR3 protein: CASTGGGQETQYF. The DNA of the CDR3 is TGTGCCAGCACTGGGGGAGGGCAAGAGACCCAGTACTTC.

The chain recombines TRBV10-2 with TRBJ1-6, with a possible D match to TRBD1 (6 bases). The CDR3 is made up of 18 amino acids. Per the germline V gene, CDR1 is WSHSY and CDR2 is SAAADI. V was cut by 0 bases and J by 0 bases, with 12 bases left in between. CDR3: CASSESGQRSSYNSPLHF. CDR3 sequence (DNA): TGCGCCAGCAGTGAGTCCGGACAGAGGAGCTCCTATAATTCACCCCTCCACTTT.

The rearrangement joins TRBV27 to TRBJ2-7, with D possibly matching TRBD2 (7 bases). The CDR3 consists of 13 residues. Germline assignment: CDR1 MNHEY and CDR2 SMNVEV (reference sequence). Trimming removed 6 bases at V and 9 bases at J, with 18 bases between. Written as DNA, the CDR3 is TGTGCCAGCAGGGGGGGGGCGACCTGGGTGCAGTACTTC. It yields the protein CASRGGATWVQYF.

This chain uses TRBV19 with TRBJ1-5; D not certain. The CDR3 spans 13 residues. Per germline, CDR1 LNHDA and CDR2 SQIVND (reference sequence). The V end lost 7 bases, the J end lost 5 bases, and 12 bases lay between the germline ends. CDR3 loop: CASTIAADQPQHF. The CDR3 DNA is TGTGCCAGTACCATTGCGGCGGATCAGCCCCAGCATTTT.

In DNA, the CDR3 is TGTGCCAGCAGCCGGGGTCTGAACACTGAAGCTTTCTTT. It encodes CASSRGLNTEAFF. V is TRBV27 and J is TRBJ1-1, with D uncertain. The CDR3 spans 13 residues. Germline CDR1 MNHEY, CDR2 SMNVEV (reference sequence). V dropped 6 bases and J dropped 0 bases, with 8 bases sitting between them.

Here the CDR3 DNA reads TGTGCCAGCAGTGCCACCGGGACTAGCGGGGGGATTGTGAATGAGCAGTTCTTC. It codes for CASSATGTSGGIVNEQFF. The chain combines TRBV6-4 with TRBJ2-1, with 15 bases aligning to TRBD2. The CDR3 totals 18 residues. Per the germline V gene, CDR1 is MRHNA and CDR2 is SNTAGT. The V gene end was trimmed by 4 bases and the J gene end by 7 bases; junction bases not matched to a gene: 11.

This clone is a singleton in its sample. The CDR3 spells CASSYPHRTGVREQYF. The CDR3 coding sequence is TGTGCCAGCAGTTACCCCCACCGGACAGGGGTGAGAGAGCAGTACTTC. This chain links TRBV6-5 with TRBJ2-7, with 9 bases fitting TRBD1. Germline lookup yields CDR1 MNHEY and CDR2 SVGAGI. The CDR3 contains 16 residues. V dropped 2 bases and J dropped 7; count of bases not matched to a gene: 12.

V usage is TRBV27 and J usage is TRBJ2-1, with 7 bases lining up with TRBD2. The CDR3 totals 18 residues. Trimming took 4 bases from V and 4 from J; bases not matched to a gene: 16. Germline CDR1 reads MNHEY; CDR2 reads SMNVEV (reference sequence). CDR3 sequence (DNA): TGTGCCAGCAGTTCTCTAGCGCCTTCGGGCGGGGGATACAATGAGCAGTTCTTC. Protein product: CASSSLAPSGGGYNEQFF.

The chain has TRBV5-5 and TRBJ1-5; D is perhaps TRBD1 (5 bases). The CDR3 contains 15 residues. Germline V gene lookup returns CDR1 SGHKS and CDR2 YYEKEE (reference sequence). The ends were cut back, 1 base at V and 4 bases at J, with 12 bases in the middle. The CDR3 nucleotides read TGTGCCAGCAGCTTGAATAGTCGGGGGAATCAGCCCCAGCATTTT. It yields the protein CASSLNSRGNQPQHF.

Comment on this clone: Other DNA sequences in this sample translate to the same CDR3. The chain uses TRBV7-8 and TRBJ1-2; TRBD1 matches at 8 bases. The germline V gene encodes CDR1 SGHVS and CDR2 FQNEAQ. The CDR3 consists of 14 residues. Unmatched junction bases numbered 4, after V lost 5 bases and J lost 2 bases. The CDR3 DNA reads TGTGCCAGCAGCACCGGACAGGGAAACTATGGCTACACCTTC. Translation: CASSTGQGNYGYTF.

This chain connects TRBV3-1 (or the pseudogene TRBV3-2) to TRBJ2-1; a weak D match, TRBD2 (7 bases). Germline V CDR1 and CDR2: LGHDT, YNNKEL (reference sequence). The CDR3 sequence is 15 residues long. Trimming cost V 6 bases and J 8 bases, with 20 bases left between them. CDR3 region: CASRNLGGLSDEQFF. CDR3 bases: TGTGCCAGCAGAAATCTGGGGGGGCTCTCTGATGAGCAGTTCTTC.

The rearrangement joins TRBV6-2 or TRBV6-3 to TRBJ2-2, with a weak D call TRBD1 (6 bases). V was trimmed by 5 bases and J by 5 bases, leaving 12 bases between them. Germline V gene sequence: CDR1 MNHEY, CDR2 SVGEGT. The CDR3 contains 14 residues. The CDR3 is CASSPTRGTGELFF. CDR3 sequence (DNA): TGTGCCAGCAGTCCAACTAGGGGGACCGGGGAGCTGTTTTTT.

The V gene is TRBV7-9, the J gene TRBJ1-6, with D unresolved. Germline CDR1 is SEHNR and CDR2 is FQNEAQ (reference sequence). Trimming shortened V by 1 base and J by 0 bases, and 7 bases separated the two germline ends. This CDR3 region has 16 residues. CDR3 loop: CASSLGSSSYNSPLHF. The CDR3 DNA reads as TGTGCCAGCAGCTTAGGGAGCAGCTCCTATAATTCACCCCTCCACTTT.

This clone occurred once. The chain uses TRBV10-3 and TRBJ2-2; TRBD2 agrees at 7 bases. Germline loops: CDR1 ENHRY, CDR2 SYGVKD. The CDR3 has 12 residues. The junction had 1 base not matched to a gene; V was cut back by 10 bases and J by 2 bases. CDR3 bases: TGTGCCACGGGACTAAACACCGGGGAGCTGTTTTTT. It codes for CATGLNTGELFF.

The V call is TRBV4-1, the J call TRBJ1-2, with 8 bases identical to TRBD1. In germline, CDR1 is MGHRA, CDR2 YSYEKL. The CDR3 runs 18 residues. The trim removed 2 bases at V and 6 bases at J, leaving 17 bases unmatched. Here the CDR3 DNA reads TGCGCCAGCAGCCAATGGGGCCCTCCGGGACAGGCAGTGGATGGCTACACCTTC. Translating gives CASSQWGPPGQAVDGYTF.

The chain combines TRBV5-1 with TRBJ2-3, with a possible D match to TRBD2 (5 bases). Germline V gene data show CDR1 as SGHRS and CDR2 as YFSETQ. The V end lost 2 bases, the J end lost 2 bases, and 9 bases lay between the germline ends. The CDR3 totals 14 residues. The DNA of the CDR3 is TGCGCCAGCAGCTTCGGACTCCCCACAGATACGCAGTATTTT. Translating gives CASSFGLPTDTQYF.

The genes are TRBV6-2 or TRBV6-3 and TRBJ2-7, with D unclear. Trimming pared 2 bases from V and 6 bases from J, leaving 11 bases between. CDR1 and CDR2 from the germline V gene are MNHEY and SVGEGT. The CDR3 length is 13 residues. In DNA form, the CDR3 reads TGTGCCAGCAGTTACCAAGAGGTGCGCGAGCAGTACTTC. Translated: CASSYQEVREQYF.